A single sample gave rise to the 24 T cell receptor beta chains below, sequenced in a study of cytomegalovirus exposure and HLA in healthy donors (dated by TCRdb to about 2017). The method behind the library was the immunoSEQ multiplex PCR assay. The multiplex PCR relied on a mix of 60 forward primers for TCR Vbeta segments and 13 reverse primers for TCR Jbeta segments. TCRdb holds this immuneACCESS table with in-frame rearrangements only. Some clones are missing; in checked studies, unresolved V genes explain under half, and the rest has no known cause. Across this sample there are 120,000 or so clones, with approximately 87% seen only once. Together, the top ten hold about 20% of the sample. Input material: PBMCs. All receptors derive from a young man in good health and CMV-seropositive.

V gene TRBV29-1 combines with J gene TRBJ2-7, with 9 bases fitting TRBD1. With V trimmed by 5 bases and J by 1 base, 6 bases remained unmatched. The CDR3 totals 14 residues. CDR1 and CDR2 from the germline V gene are SQVTM and ANQGSEA. CDR3 DNA sequence: TGCAGCGTTTCTGGGACAGGGTGGTCCTACGAGCAGTACTTC. It specifies CSVSGTGWSYEQYF.

This clone was seen a handful of times. At one end, the junction sequence differs from germline, possibly due to a read error. The identical CDR3 is also encoded by other nucleotide sequences in the sample. The chain combines TRBV6-6 with TRBJ1-1, with D perhaps matching TRBD1 (5 bases). CDR1 is MNHNY and CDR2 is SVGAGI in the germline V gene (reference sequence). The CDR3 has 13 amino acids. The CDR3 region has the DNA TGTGCCATCAGTTACTCGGCGGGGCATTGGGCTTTTTTT. The encoded protein is CAISYSAGHWAFF.

V gene TRBV18 combines with J gene TRBJ2-3; D not certain. This CDR3 is built from 11 residues. Trimming left V 8 bases short and J 5 bases short, with 8 bases between. CDR1 and CDR2 (germline): KGHSH, LQKENI. The CDR3 protein is CASQSGDTQYF. In DNA, the CDR3 is TGTGCCAGCCAGTCAGGAGATACGCAGTATTTT.

Notes on this clone: Mismatch with germline at one junction end may stem from a read error. The gene calls are TRBV6-1 and TRBJ2-3; possible D gene TRBD1, 5 bases. The CDR3 loop spans 11 amino acids. CDR1 and CDR2 from the germline V gene are MNHNS and SASEGT. CDR3 in amino acids: CASDSTDTQYF. CDR3 coding DNA: TGTGCCAGCGACAGCACGGATACGCAGTATTTT.

This clone was seen just once. The rearrangement joins TRBV5-5 to TRBJ2-1; 7 positions match TRBD1. Trimming took 3 bases from V and 6 from J; bases not matched to a gene: 12. Germline CDR1 reads SGHKS; CDR2 reads YYEKEE (reference sequence). The CDR3 length is 16 residues. The CDR3 loop reads CASSSISGNRGNEQFF. CDR3 in DNA: TGTGCCAGCAGCTCGATCAGTGGGAACAGGGGCAATGAGCAGTTCTTC.

This clone appeared many times. At the DNA level, this CDR3 is encoded by other sequences in the same sample as well. The chain couples TRBV6-1 to TRBJ1-1; 7 nucleotides align to TRBD1. The V and J ends lost 2 bases and 0 bases, in that order; junction bases with no gene match: 6. From germline, CDR1 is MNHNS and CDR2 SASEGT. The CDR3 consists of 16 residues. CDR3 region: CASSESPGGMNTEAFF. CDR3 nucleotides: TGTGCCAGCAGTGAAAGTCCAGGGGGTATGAACACTGAAGCTTTCTTT.

This clone has a single count. The V gene is TRBV7-3, the J gene TRBJ2-2; TRBD1 aligns across 7 bases. The CDR3 consists of 15 residues. Per germline, CDR1 SGHTA and CDR2 FQGTGA. The J segment lost 1 base and the V segment lost 3 bases, leaving 2 bases of the junction unmatched. The CDR3 sequence is CASSLGQLNTGELFF. DNA for the CDR3: TGTGCCAGCAGCTTGGGACAGCTGAACACCGGGGAGCTGTTTTTT.

The chain links TRBV19 to TRBJ2-1; unclear D gene. This CDR3 spans 15 amino acids. V lost 3 bases, J lost 0 bases, and 9 bases lay in between. CDR1 is LNHDA and CDR2 is SQIVND in the germline V gene (reference sequence). In nucleotides, the CDR3 is TGTGCCAGTAGTATGGCTCCCCTCTCCTACAATGAGCAGTTCTTC. Protein sequence: CASSMAPLSYNEQFF.

The J gene is TRBJ1-1, the V gene TRBV6-5; D not resolved. CDR1 and CDR2 from the germline V gene are MNHEY and SVGAGI. V was trimmed by 4 bases and J by 11 bases, leaving 8 bases between them. The CDR3 contains 10 residues. Written as DNA, the CDR3 is TGTGCCAGCAGTTCCAACTCGGCTTTCTTT. Translation gives CASSSNSAFF.

The V gene is TRBV7-9, the J gene TRBJ1-2, with D tentatively TRBD1 (6 bases). From germline, CDR1 is SEHNR and CDR2 FQNEAQ (reference sequence). CDR3 length: 13 residues. V was clipped by 3 bases and J by 6 bases, with 11 bases between them. Here the CDR3 reads CASSFQGPDGYTF. The CDR3 DNA is TGTGCCAGCAGCTTCCAGGGGCCGGATGGCTACACCTTC.

This clone showed up just a few times. The rearrangement joins TRBV6-6 to TRBJ2-7; no definite D call. The V end lost 5 bases, the J end lost 2 bases, and 13 bases lay between the germline ends. The CDR3 runs to 14 residues. Germline V gene sequence: CDR1 MNHNY, CDR2 SVGAGI (reference sequence). CDR3 sequence reads: CASSNDIPAYEQYF. The CDR3 DNA sequence: TGTGCCAGCAGTAACGACATCCCAGCCTACGAGCAGTACTTC.

The chain recombines TRBV6-1 with TRBJ1-1; D not resolved. Trimming pared 3 bases from V and 0 bases from J, leaving 11 bases between. Germline-derived CDR1 and CDR2 are MNHNS and SASEGT. The CDR3 consists of 15 residues. CDR3 DNA: TGTGCCAGCAGTGATCCCCGGGTTCTGAACACTGAAGCTTTCTTT. Translation gives CASSDPRVLNTEAFF.

This chain connects TRBV19 to TRBJ1-2; no clear D gene. V was shortened by 7 bases and J by 9 bases, with 18 bases between the two germline ends. The CDR3 covers 13 residues. The germline V gene has CDR1 LNHDA and CDR2 SQIVND (reference sequence). The chain's CDR3 is CASKSEGLDRYTF. CDR3 DNA: TGTGCCAGTAAGTCCGAGGGCCTCGATCGCTACACCTTC.

The rearrangement uses TRBV6-1 and TRBJ1-4, with a possible D match to TRBD1 (5 bases). There are 15 residues in the CDR3. V was pared by 4 bases and J by 5 bases, with 14 bases between. Per the germline V gene, CDR1 is MNHNS and CDR2 is SASEGT. Here the CDR3 reads CASSAMSSGNEKLFF. The CDR3 DNA is TGTGCCAGCAGTGCAATGAGTTCAGGGAATGAAAAACTGTTTTTT.

V and J are TRBV11-1 and TRBJ2-5; 9 positions match TRBD1. CDR1 is SGHAT, CDR2 FQDESV, per germline (reference sequence). V dropped 5 bases and J dropped 3; count of bases not matched to a gene: 4. CDR3 length: 14 residues. The DNA for the CDR3 is TGTGCCAGCAGCCCTTGGGACAGGGAAGAGACCCAGTACTTC. Translating it yields CASSPWDREETQYF.

The gene calls are TRBV27 and TRBJ2-2, with D perhaps TRBD1 (5 bases). Germline V gene data show CDR1 as MNHEY and CDR2 as SMNVEV (reference sequence). The germline V and J ends were trimmed by 2 bases and 9 bases, with 10 bases remaining between them. This CDR3 is 13 amino acids long. CDR3: CASSLGAARELFF. For the CDR3, the DNA is TGTGCCAGCAGTTTAGGGGCAGCTAGGGAGCTGTTTTTT.

The chain joins TRBV27 to TRBJ2-5; 11 nucleotides agree with TRBD2. CDR3 length: 16 residues. V shed 8 bases, J shed 4 bases, and the junction held 12 bases outside the gene matches. CDR1 MNHEY and CDR2 SMNVEV come from the germline V gene (reference sequence). CDR3 region: CASGTTYSGGVETQYF. The CDR3 DNA is TGTGCCAGCGGCACGACCTATAGCGGGGGGGTAGAGACCCAGTACTTC.

The chain employs TRBV5-1 and TRBJ1-3, with 7 bases matching TRBD1. After removal of 4 bases from V and 7 bases from J, the junction contained 8 bases not matched to a gene. Germline CDR1 reads SGHRS; CDR2 reads YFSETQ. The CDR3 length is 14 residues. The CDR3 sequence is CASSLTGLKNTIYF. The DNA of the CDR3 is TGCGCCAGCAGCCTGACAGGGCTAAAGAACACCATATATTTT.

This clone was detected once. The genes are TRBV18 and TRBJ1-6, with D perhaps TRBD1 (6 bases). Trimming pared 3 bases from V and 10 bases from J, leaving 16 bases between. Germline CDR1 is KGHSH and CDR2 is LQKENI. CDR3 length: 15 residues. The CDR3 nucleotides read TGTGCCAGCTCACCCCTCCCAGGGGCTGAGTCACCCCTCCACTTT. Its protein is CASSPLPGAESPLHF.

This rearrangement joins TRBV19 to TRBJ1-2; D remains unclear. The CDR3 totals 13 residues. CDR1 is LNHDA, CDR2 SQIVND, per germline (reference sequence). V lost 5 bases, J lost 10 bases, and 17 bases lay in between. In DNA form, the CDR3 reads TGTGCCAGTAGTCCGAGGCGGGAGTCGGACTACACCTTC. Translated: CASSPRRESDYTF.

This chain links TRBV2 with TRBJ2-3; the D gene is possibly TRBD2 (5 bases). CDR1 SNHLY and CDR2 FYNNEI come from the germline V gene. V dropped 6 bases and J dropped 1 base, with 8 bases sitting between them. The CDR3 runs to 13 residues. CDR3 sequence reads: CASRRAGTDTQYF. CDR3 DNA sequence: TGTGCCAGCAGGAGGGCCGGCACAGATACGCAGTATTTT.

This sequence joins TRBV30 and TRBJ2-1; TRBD1 agrees at 9 bases. V lost 6 bases, J lost 2 bases, and 5 bases stayed unmatched. The CDR3 is made up of 14 amino acids. Looked up from germline, CDR1 is GTSNPN and CDR2 is SVGIG (reference sequence). The CDR3 DNA reads TGTGCCTGCAACCGGGACAGGGCCTACAATGAGCAGTTCTTC. Its protein is CACNRDRAYNEQFF. The full variable domain, with the rest looked up from reference TRBV30 and TRBJ2-1, is SQTIHQWPATLVQPVGSPLSLECTVEGTSNPNLYWYRQAAGRGLQLLFYSVGIGQISSEVPQNLSASRPQDRQFILSSKKLLLSDSGFYLCACNRDRAYNEQFFGPGTRLTVL.

CDR3 sequence: CASSWADRGDTQYF. In DNA form, the CDR3 reads TGTGCCAGCTCATGGGCCGACCGGGGGGATACGCAGTATTTT. This chain uses TRBV18 with TRBJ2-3, with a possible D match to TRBD2 (6 bases). This CDR3 has 14 residues. V lost 5 bases, J lost 6 bases, and 15 bases lay in between. Per the germline V gene, CDR1 is KGHSH and CDR2 is LQKENI.

The chain employs TRBV5-6 and TRBJ2-1, with D maybe TRBD2 (5 bases). The germline gives CDR1 SGHDT, CDR2 YYEEEE. V lost 2 bases and J 9 bases, leaving 9 bases between the germline ends. The CDR3 spans 12 residues. Here the CDR3 reads CASSLRGGEQFF. CDR3 nucleotide sequence: TGTGCCAGCAGCTTACGAGGAGGTGAGCAGTTCTTC.